This TCR beta chain is drawn from a study of blood T cell repertoires in COVID-19. Turning to the study itself: PBMCs, B-cell-depleted T cells, or T cells provided the cDNA or gDNA that made up the material.

CDR3 length: 15 residues. Looked up from germline, CDR1 is MNHEY and CDR2 is SVGEGT. V dropped 4 bases and J dropped 3 bases, with 15 bases sitting between them. The count of this clone is one. Per the original methods: Using reference gene primer amplification, nucleated cell counts were estimated. Clones were read by immunoSEQ multiplex PCR, and TCRdb kept only the in-frame ones, dropping some. V and J calls and clone size follow that table, whereas D and trimming were derived from the DNA. In the table there are 200,000 to 300,000 clones, approximately 90% of which are singletons. Participant ages covered about 18 to 90 years across around 22 US areas. Cohorts were determined from participant-reported clinical history.

Sequencing was performed on PBMCs or T cells enriched from blood (not recorded which). This chain links TRBV6-2 or TRBV6-3 with TRBJ1-1; D is perhaps TRBD1 (6 bases). The TCR was taken from a woman in her forties with acute COVID-19. The CDR3 spells CASSWGGQGDTEAFF. CDR3 nucleotides: TGTGCCAGCAGTTGGGGGGGGCAGGGAGACACTGAAGCTTTCTTT.